One TCR beta chain is described in this entry. The data originate from a study of blood T cell repertoires in COVID-19. Whole-study context: Sources were T cells, B-cell-depleted T cells, or PBMCs; the material itself was cDNA or gDNA.

In the original analysis: From reference gene primer amplification, estimates of nucleated cell counts were derived. Assay used: immunoSEQ multiplex PCR; TCRdb lists only in-frame clones, some missing. That table furnishes V, J and clone size, whereas the DNA furnished D and trimming. Here the sample spans approximately 130,000 clones, roughly 85% being singletons. CDR1 and CDR2 (germline): LNHNV, YYDKDF (reference sequence). V was trimmed by 2 bases and J by 6 bases, leaving 17 bases between them. There are 16 residues in the CDR3. Sequenced input: peripheral blood. The TCR sequence derives from a human donor in a cohort sampled during active COVID-19. The V and J genes are TRBV15 and TRBJ1-5; the D is unclear. CDR3 protein: CATSRLWEGAGQPQHF. The CDR3 nucleotides are TGTGCCACCAGCAGATTATGGGAGGGCGCAGGTCAGCCCCAGCATTTT.